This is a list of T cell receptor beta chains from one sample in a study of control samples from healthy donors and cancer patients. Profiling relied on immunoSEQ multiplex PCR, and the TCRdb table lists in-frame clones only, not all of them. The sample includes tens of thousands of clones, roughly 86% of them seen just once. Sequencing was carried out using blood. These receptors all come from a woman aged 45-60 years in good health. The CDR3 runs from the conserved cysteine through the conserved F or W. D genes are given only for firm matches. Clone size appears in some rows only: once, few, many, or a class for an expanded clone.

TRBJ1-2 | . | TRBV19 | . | CASSNPTGHYKFYGYTF | TGTGCCAGTAGTAACCCCACAGGGCATTATAAATTCTATGGCTACACCTTC
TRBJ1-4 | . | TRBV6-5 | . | CASRGVLDNEKLFF | TGTGCCAGCCGGGGGGTGCTGGATAATGAAAAACTGTTTTTT
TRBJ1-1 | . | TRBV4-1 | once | CASSQDVRRDSSFRTEAFF | TGCGCCAGCAGCCAAGACGTTCGTAGGGATTCCTCCTTTAGGACTGAAGCTTTCTTT
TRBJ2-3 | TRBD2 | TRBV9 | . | CASSQSGGAGTQYF | TGTGCCAGCAGCCAGAGCGGGGGGGCAGGTACGCAGTATTTT
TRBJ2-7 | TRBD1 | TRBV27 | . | CASSLNRGYEQYF | TGTGCCAGCAGTTTGAACAGGGGCTACGAGCAGTACTTC
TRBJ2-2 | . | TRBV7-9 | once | CASSRGTANTGELFF | TGTGCCAGCAGCCGCGGGACAGCGAACACCGGGGAGCTGTTTTTT
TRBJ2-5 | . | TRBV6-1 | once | CASSEAQSWETQYF | TGTGCCAGCAGTGAAGCCCAGAGTTGGGAGACCCAGTACTTC
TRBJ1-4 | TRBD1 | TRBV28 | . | CASSLEGTGAGEKLFF | TGTGCCAGCAGTTTAGAAGGGACAGGGGCCGGAGAAAAACTGTTTTTT
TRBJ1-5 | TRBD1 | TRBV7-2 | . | CASSSGQGASSQPQHF | TGTGCCAGCAGCTCGGGACAGGGGGCTTCTTCTCAGCCCCAGCATTTT
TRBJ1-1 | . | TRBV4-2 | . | CASSQDAAGTEAFF | TGTGCCAGCAGCCAAGATGCGGCGGGGACTGAAGCTTTCTTT
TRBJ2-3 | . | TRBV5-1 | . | CASSFTGPDGDTQYF | TGCGCCAGCAGCTTTACAGGACCAGATGGAGATACGCAGTATTTT
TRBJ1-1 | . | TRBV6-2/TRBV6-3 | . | CASSSNTPEAFF | TGTGCCAGCAGCTCCAACACCCCTGAAGCTTTCTTT
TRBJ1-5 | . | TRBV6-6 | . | CASNSFGSNQPQHF | TGTGCCAGCAACTCATTCGGTAGCAATCAGCCCCAGCATTTT
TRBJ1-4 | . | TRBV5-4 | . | CASSFAGNHEKLFF | TGTGCCAGCAGCTTCGCAGGGAACCATGAAAAACTGTTTTTT
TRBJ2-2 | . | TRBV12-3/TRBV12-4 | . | CASSLSYTGELFF | TGTGCCAGCAGTTTAAGTTACACCGGGGAGCTGTTTTTT
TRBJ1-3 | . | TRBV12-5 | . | CASGQGSSGNTIYF | TGTGCTAGTGGGCAGGGGTCCTCTGGAAACACCATATATTTT
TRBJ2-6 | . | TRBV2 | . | CASTRAVSSGANVLTF | TGTGCCAGCACCCGGGCGGTCTCCTCTGGGGCCAACGTCCTGACTTTC
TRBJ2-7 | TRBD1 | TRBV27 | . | CASRSLGPGQSYEQYF | TGTGCCAGCAGAAGTTTGGGGCCGGGACAGTCCTACGAGCAGTACTTC
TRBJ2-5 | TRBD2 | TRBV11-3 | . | CASSSGLAGRETQYF | TGTGCCAGCAGCTCGGGACTAGCGGGAAGAGAGACCCAGTACTTC
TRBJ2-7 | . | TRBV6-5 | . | CASSSQVGPPSYEQYF | TGTGCCAGCAGTTCTCAAGTGGGGCCGCCTTCCTACGAGCAGTACTTC
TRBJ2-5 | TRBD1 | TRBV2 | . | CASRLDRSETQYF | TGTGCCAGCAGACTGGACAGGTCGGAGACCCAGTACTTC
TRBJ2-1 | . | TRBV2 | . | CASIDKGGYNEQFF | TGTGCCAGTATCGACAAGGGGGGCTACAATGAGCAGTTCTTC
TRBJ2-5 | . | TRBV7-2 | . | CASSLDSYQETQYF | TGTGCCAGCAGCTTAGACTCGTACCAAGAGACCCAGTACTTC
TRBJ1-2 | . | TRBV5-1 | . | CASSSNPGTNGYTF | TGCGCCAGCAGCTCTAACCCCGGGACAAATGGCTACACCTTC
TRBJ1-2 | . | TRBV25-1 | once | CASSNPGDLGGYTF | TGTGCCAGCAGTAACCCCGGGGATTTAGGGGGCTACACCTTC
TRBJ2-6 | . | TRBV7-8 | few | CASSLLQRSGANVLTF | TGTGCCAGCAGCCTACTCCAGCGCTCTGGGGCCAACGTCCTGACTTTC
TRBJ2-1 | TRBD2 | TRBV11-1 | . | CASSLAGLAINEQFF | TGTGCCAGCAGCTTAGCGGGACTAGCGATCAATGAGCAGTTCTTC
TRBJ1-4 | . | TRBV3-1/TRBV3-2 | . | CASSQGGLSGEKLFF | TGTGCCAGCAGCCAAGGGGGGCTATCGGGTGAAAAACTGTTTTTT
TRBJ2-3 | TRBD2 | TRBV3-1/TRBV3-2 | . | CASRSLAGGTDTQYF | TGTGCCAGCAGGTCCCTAGCGGGAGGCACAGATACGCAGTATTTT
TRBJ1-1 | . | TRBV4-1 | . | CASRRDTEAFF | TGCGCCAGCAGACGGGACACTGAAGCTTTCTTT
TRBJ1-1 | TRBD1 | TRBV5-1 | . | CASSLDRANTEAFF | TGCGCCAGCAGCTTAGACAGGGCGAACACTGAAGCTTTCTTT
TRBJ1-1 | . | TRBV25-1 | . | CASSEFQNSEAFF | TGTGCCAGCAGTGAATTTCAGAACTCTGAAGCTTTCTTT
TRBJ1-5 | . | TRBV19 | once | CASSIGGDGARGAQHF | TGTGCCAGTAGTATAGGCGGCGATGGGGCCCGGGGGGCCCAGCATTTT
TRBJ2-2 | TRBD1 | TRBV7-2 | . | CASSFTTGANTGELFF | TGTGCCAGCAGCTTTACGACAGGGGCGAACACCGGGGAGCTGTTTTTT
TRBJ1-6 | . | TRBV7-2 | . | CASSLAGRLISPLHF | TGTGCCAGCAGCTTAGCGGGGAGGTTAATTTCACCCCTCCACTTT
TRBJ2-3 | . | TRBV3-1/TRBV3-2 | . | CASSQDRAGSGASTDTQYF | TGTGCCAGCAGCCAAGATCGGGCAGGGAGTGGAGCTAGCACAGATACGCAGTATTTT
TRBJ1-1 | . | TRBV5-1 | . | CASSLVQGMNTEAFF | TGCGCCAGCAGCTTGGTTCAGGGGATGAACACTGAAGCTTTCTTT
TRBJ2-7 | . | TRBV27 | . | CASSLTYTYEQYF | TGTGCCAGCAGTTTAACTTACACCTACGAGCAGTACTTC
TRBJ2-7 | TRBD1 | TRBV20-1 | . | CSASGQGKGTEQYF | TGCAGTGCTAGTGGACAGGGAAAGGGCACGGAGCAGTACTTC
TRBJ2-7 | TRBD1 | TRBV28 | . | CASSWDRVKNEQYF | TGTGCCAGCAGCTGGGACAGGGTAAAGAACGAGCAGTACTTC
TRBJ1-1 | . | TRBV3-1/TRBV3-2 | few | CASSRGQPNTEAFF | TGTGCCAGCAGCCGCGGACAGCCAAACACTGAAGCTTTCTTT
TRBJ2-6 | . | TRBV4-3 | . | CASSQEDSGANVLTF | TGCGCCAGCAGCCAAGAGGACTCTGGGGCCAACGTCCTGACTTTC
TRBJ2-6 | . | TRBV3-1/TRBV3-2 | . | CASSRGSSGANVLTF | TGTGCCAGCAGCCGGGGTTCCTCTGGGGCCAACGTCCTGACTTTC
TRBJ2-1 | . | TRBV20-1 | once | CSAFDTEQFF | TGCAGTGCCTTTGACACGGAGCAGTTCTTC
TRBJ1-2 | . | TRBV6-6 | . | CATLPTGTRYGYTF | TGTGCCACTCTTCCTACGGGCACCCGCTATGGCTACACCTTC
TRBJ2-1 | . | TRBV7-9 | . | CASSLGTPPNNEQFF | TGTGCCAGCAGCTTAGGTACTCCCCCGAACAATGAGCAGTTCTTC
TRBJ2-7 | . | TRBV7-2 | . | CASVQGRYEQYF | TGTGCCAGCGTACAGGGAAGATACGAGCAGTACTTC
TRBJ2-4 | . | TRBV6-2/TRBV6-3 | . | CASSYSGPAETLAKNIQYF | TGTGCCAGCAGTTACTCGGGGCCAGCCGAGACTCTAGCCAAAAACATTCAGTACTTC
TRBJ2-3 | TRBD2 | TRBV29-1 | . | CSVATSGGPDTQYF | TGCAGCGTTGCTACTAGCGGGGGGCCAGATACGCAGTATTTT
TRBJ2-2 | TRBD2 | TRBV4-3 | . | CASSQVGSGRINTGELFF | TGCGCCAGCAGCCAAGTGGGCAGCGGGAGAATAAACACCGGGGAGCTGTTTTTT
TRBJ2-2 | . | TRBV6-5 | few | CASTLSRATGELFF | TGTGCCAGCACCCTGTCAAGGGCGACCGGGGAGCTGTTTTTT
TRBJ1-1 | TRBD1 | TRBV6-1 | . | CASSEQTGAYTEAFF | TGTGCCAGCAGTGAACAAACAGGGGCGTACACTGAAGCTTTCTTT
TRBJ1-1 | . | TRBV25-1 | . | CASSEYGGGKTEAFF | TGTGCCAGCAGTGAATACGGGGGTGGAAAGACTGAAGCTTTCTTT
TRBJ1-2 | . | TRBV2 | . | CASSEALNYGYTF | TGTGCCAGCAGTGAGGCCCTAAACTATGGCTACACCTTC
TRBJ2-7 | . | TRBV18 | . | CASSPGTGQHEQYF | TGTGCCAGCTCACCAGGGACCGGGCAACACGAGCAGTACTTC